This T cell receptor (beta chain) was documented in a study of cytomegalovirus exposure and HLA in healthy donors. The PCR used 60 Vbeta and 13 Jbeta primers. Repertoires were generated with immunoSEQ multiplex PCR, while TCRdb's copy carries only in-frame clones and drops some. The repertoire holds around 110,000 clones, with approximately 9.4% as singletons. V was shortened by 8 bases and J by 4 bases, with 8 bases between the two germline ends. CDR3 length: 11 residues. Germline CDR1 is SNHLY and CDR2 is FYNNEI. The material sequenced was PBMCs. This receptor was identified in a man between 25 and 39 years old in good health and CMV-seronegative. The chain has TRBV2 and TRBJ1-1; D ambiguous. CDR3 DNA: TGTGCCAGCGGGCACGTCACTGAAGCTTTCTTT. This encodes CASGHVTEAFF.